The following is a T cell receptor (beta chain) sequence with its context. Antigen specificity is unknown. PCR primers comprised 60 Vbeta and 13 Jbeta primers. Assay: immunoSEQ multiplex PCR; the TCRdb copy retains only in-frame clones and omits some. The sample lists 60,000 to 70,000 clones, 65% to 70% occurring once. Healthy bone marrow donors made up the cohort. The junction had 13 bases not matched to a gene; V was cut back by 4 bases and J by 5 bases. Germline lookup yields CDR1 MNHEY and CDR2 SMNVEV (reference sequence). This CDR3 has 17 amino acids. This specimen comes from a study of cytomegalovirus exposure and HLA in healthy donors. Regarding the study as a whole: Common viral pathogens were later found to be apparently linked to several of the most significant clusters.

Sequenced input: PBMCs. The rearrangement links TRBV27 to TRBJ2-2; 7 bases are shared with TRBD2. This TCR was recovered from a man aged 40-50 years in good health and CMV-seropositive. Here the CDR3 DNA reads TGTGCCAGCAGTTCTGTCCTTTTCGCGGGAGAGACCGGGGAGCTGTTTTTT. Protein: CASSSVLFAGETGELFF.